This passage covers 8 T cell receptor delta chains from one sample sequenced in a study of gamma-delta T cells after stem cell transplantation. TCRdb re-called clones from the RT-PCR reads via CATT. The sample holds approximately 720 delta-chain clones; roughly 10% are singletons and the top ten take more than 60%. The sample consisted of gamma-delta T cells. The receptors derive from a human donor. It is not recorded whose cells these are; they may come from a transplant donor.

A note on this clone: A read error may explain this, as a much larger clone is one base away. The same CDR3 can be traced to other DNA sequences in this sample. The V call is TRDV2, the J call TRDJ1; 12 nucleotides line up with TRDD3. Trimming at V came to 3 bases and at J to 1 base, leaving 14 bases not matched to a gene. The CDR3 has 19 residues. Germline assignment: CDR1 GEAIGNYY and CDR2 EKD. CDR3 nucleotide sequence: TGTGCCTGTGACCCCATTTTAGTGCTGGGGGATACGTCCACCGATAAACTCATCTTT. Protein sequence: CACDPILVLGDTSTDKLIF.

J is TRDJ3 and V is TRDV2, with 9 bases fitting TRDD3. The junction had 7 bases not matched to a gene; V was cut back by 2 bases and J by 0 bases. This CDR3 has 19 amino acids. From germline, CDR1 is GEAIGNYY and CDR2 EKD. The DNA for the CDR3 is TGTGCCTGTGACAAGACTGGGGGAGAGAGCTCCTGGGACACCCGACAGATGTTTTTC. Translating gives CACDKTGGESSWDTRQMFF.

A note on this clone: This is likely an artifact of a read error, given a far larger clone one base away. The chain carries TRDV2 and TRDJ3; 8 nucleotides match TRDD3. This CDR3 comprises 21 residues. The germline CDR1 and CDR2 sequences are GEAIGNYY and EKD. CDR3 protein: CACDTGGTGGLSSWGTRQMFF. The DNA for the CDR3 is TGTGCCTGTGACACCGGCGGTACTGGGGGTCTAAGCTCCTGGGGCACCCGACAGATGTTTTTC.

Points on this clone: This DNA translates differently at residue 12 from the TCRdb protein, which is that of a much larger clone; a read error is likely, and the protein shown is the DNA's own translation. The V and J genes are TRDV2 and TRDJ1; D is uncertain. This CDR3 is 15 amino acids long. Germline assignment: CDR1 GEAIGNYY and CDR2 EKD. CDR3 DNA: TGTGCCTGTGACACCGTTACCCGCGTCACCGATAACCTCATCTTT. Translating gives CACDTVTRVTDNLIF.

About this clone: The TCRdb protein comes from a much larger clone and disagrees with this DNA's translation at residue 10, likely due to a read error; the protein given here is derived from the DNA. The V gene is TRDV2, the J gene TRDJ1; 9 nucleotides align to TRDD3. The CDR3 extends over 16 amino acids. The junction had 9 bases not matched to a gene; V was cut back by 3 bases and J by 2 bases. The germline V gene has CDR1 GEAIGNYY and CDR2 EKD. CDR3 protein: CACDDLTGGQTDKLIF. As DNA, the CDR3 is TGTGCCTGTGACGACTTAACTGGGGGACAAACCGATAAACTCATCTTT.

This clone showed up just a few times. The protein given by TCRdb reflects a much larger clone and differs at residue 10 from this DNA's translation, likely from a read error; the protein shown is the DNA's translation. The genes are TRDV2 and TRDJ3, with 10 bases matching TRDD3. Germline assignment: CDR1 GEAIGNYY and CDR2 EKD. This CDR3 has 21 amino acids. Germline trimming cut 2 bases from V and 0 bases from J; bases unmatched to any gene: 12. The DNA for the CDR3 is TGTGCCTGTGACATTCTACTGGGGGATGCTACCAGCTCCTGGGACACCCGACAGATGTTTTTC. Encoded protein: CACDILLGDATSSWDTRQMFF.

This clone was detected a few times. The protein given in TCRdb and the translation of the DNA differ at residue 13, and the sequence presented here derives from the DNA. This rearrangement joins TRDV1 to TRDJ1; the match to TRDD3 covers 7 bases. The germline V gene has CDR1 TSWWSYY and CDR2 QGS. The CDR3 loop spans 14 amino acids. CDR3 amino acids: CALGRRGITDKLTF. Written as DNA, the CDR3 is TGTGCTCTTGGGAGGCGGGGGATCACCGATAAACTCACCTTT.

This clone was detected only a few times. The TCRdb record carries a much larger clone's protein, which differs from this DNA's translation at residues 10 and 12; a read error is the likely cause, and the protein listed here is the DNA translation. The rearrangement links TRDV2 to TRDJ3; 7 nucleotides match TRDD3. CDR3 length: 21 residues. Germline V gives CDR1 GEAIGNYY, CDR2 EKD. Trimming removed 0 bases from V and 0 bases from J; junction bases left unmatched: 13. CDR3 nucleotides: TGTGCCTGTGACACCGGCGGTACTGGGGTTCTAATCTCCTGGGACACCCGACAGATGTTTTTC. It specifies CACDTGGTGVLISWDTRQMFF.